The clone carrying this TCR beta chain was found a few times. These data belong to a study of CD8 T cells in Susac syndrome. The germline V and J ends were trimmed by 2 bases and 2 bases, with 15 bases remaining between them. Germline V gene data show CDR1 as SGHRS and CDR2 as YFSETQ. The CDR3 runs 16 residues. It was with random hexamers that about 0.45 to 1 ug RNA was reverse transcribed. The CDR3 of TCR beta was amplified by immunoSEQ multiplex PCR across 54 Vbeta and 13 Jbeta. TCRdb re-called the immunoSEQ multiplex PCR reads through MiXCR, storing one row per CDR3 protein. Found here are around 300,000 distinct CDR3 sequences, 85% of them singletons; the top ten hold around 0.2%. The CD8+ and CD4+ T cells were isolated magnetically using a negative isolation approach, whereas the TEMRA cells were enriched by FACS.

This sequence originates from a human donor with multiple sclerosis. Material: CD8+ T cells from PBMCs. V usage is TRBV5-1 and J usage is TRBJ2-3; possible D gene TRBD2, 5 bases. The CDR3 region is CASSFESQGLTDTQYF. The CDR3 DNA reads TGCGCCAGCAGCTTCGAATCCCAAGGACTCACAGATACGCAGTATTTT.